This is a list of T cell receptor beta chains from one sample in a study of T-cell memory formation after mild COVID-19. One entry per CDR3 protein results from TCRdb running MiXCR on the 5' RACE reads. The table has about 29,000 distinct CDR3 sequences, less than 15% seen once. The sequencing input was PBMCs or a T cell subset sorted from them (not recorded which). All receptors come from an adult woman who had mild COVID-19 (a few samples of this study predate the infection). Cell type and time point are not known. Both conserved end residues are trimmed from each CDR3. Each record gives: CDR3 protein, J gene, V gene.

CDR3 protein: ASSLVGRGQETQY
J gene: TRBJ2-5
V gene: TRBV12-3/TRBV12-4

CDR3 protein: ASSPQGKFDNEQF
J gene: TRBJ2-1
V gene: TRBV12-3/TRBV12-4

CDR3 protein: SAREDRGKQPQH
J gene: TRBJ1-5
V gene: TRBV20-1

CDR3 protein: ATSEPTGYYGYT
J gene: TRBJ1-2
V gene: TRBV24-1

CDR3 protein: ASSHLTVKNTEAF
J gene: TRBJ1-1
V gene: TRBV5-1

CDR3 protein: SASLAGGRTDTQY
J gene: TRBJ2-3
V gene: TRBV20-1

CDR3 protein: ASSLGAPRGRGYEQY
J gene: TRBJ2-7
V gene: TRBV7-2

CDR3 protein: ASSPRQNTEAF
J gene: TRBJ1-1
V gene: TRBV3-1

CDR3 protein: ASSFLGVGRVTGELF
J gene: TRBJ2-2
V gene: TRBV12-3/TRBV12-4

CDR3 protein: ASSLSLSITDTQY
J gene: TRBJ2-3
V gene: TRBV27

CDR3 protein: ASSDDSRYGYT
J gene: TRBJ1-2
V gene: TRBV12-3/TRBV12-4

CDR3 protein: ASSPTLSGSNNEQF
J gene: TRBJ2-1
V gene: TRBV5-1

CDR3 protein: ASSLDRGNSPLH
J gene: TRBJ1-6
V gene: TRBV6-1

CDR3 protein: ATSDLFGYT
J gene: TRBJ1-2
V gene: TRBV24-1

CDR3 protein: ASSTRTERAF
J gene: TRBJ1-1
V gene: TRBV19

CDR3 protein: SARDPRRLVPYEQY
J gene: TRBJ2-7
V gene: TRBV20-1

CDR3 protein: ASSQDSSGNTIY
J gene: TRBJ1-3
V gene: TRBV4-3

CDR3 protein: ASSSGLYNQPQH
J gene: TRBJ1-5
V gene: TRBV11-2

CDR3 protein: ASSLEALSSYNSPLH
J gene: TRBJ1-6
V gene: TRBV5-1

CDR3 protein: ASSPGEGRIETQY
J gene: TRBJ2-5
V gene: TRBV7-3

CDR3 protein: ASRRPGEKLF
J gene: TRBJ1-4
V gene: TRBV27

CDR3 protein: ASSFGDRKNTDTQY
J gene: TRBJ2-3
V gene: TRBV7-3

CDR3 protein: ATSDIPNYRGENSGANVLT
J gene: TRBJ2-6
V gene: TRBV24-1

CDR3 protein: ASSYDGETQY
J gene: TRBJ2-5
V gene: TRBV7-2

CDR3 protein: ASSKGPTTGITDTQY
J gene: TRBJ2-3
V gene: TRBV21-1

CDR3 protein: ASSDPTEYTGELF
J gene: TRBJ2-2
V gene: TRBV2

CDR3 protein: ASTRGGVIYGYT
J gene: TRBJ1-2
V gene: TRBV19

CDR3 protein: ASSRLMNTEAF
J gene: TRBJ1-1
V gene: TRBV7-8

CDR3 protein: ASSDVGTANYGYT
J gene: TRBJ1-2
V gene: TRBV19

CDR3 protein: AWSSQDNQPQH
J gene: TRBJ1-5
V gene: TRBV30

CDR3 protein: SVEEETGTYYEQY
J gene: TRBJ2-7
V gene: TRBV29-1

CDR3 protein: ATSRTATGELF
J gene: TRBJ2-2
V gene: TRBV15

CDR3 protein: ASSLKPRTRGWTEAF
J gene: TRBJ1-1
V gene: TRBV7-9

CDR3 protein: ASTEAHNRWGNQPQH
J gene: TRBJ1-5
V gene: TRBV6-1

CDR3 protein: ASSPAGTGGLAEAF
J gene: TRBJ1-1
V gene: TRBV7-9

CDR3 protein: ASTYFRGQGTPPYGYT
J gene: TRBJ1-2
V gene: TRBV5-1

CDR3 protein: ASSFSRLNEKLF
J gene: TRBJ1-4
V gene: TRBV7-2

CDR3 protein: ASTQVRGTGELF
J gene: TRBJ2-2
V gene: TRBV19

CDR3 protein: ATSDLRIQGDTDTQY
J gene: TRBJ2-3
V gene: TRBV24-1

CDR3 protein: SAPSHAGGSYEQY
J gene: TRBJ2-7
V gene: TRBV20-1